Reported below is one TCR beta chain. Its cognate antigen has yet to be identified. Qualities for individual bases were not recorded, and no much larger clone is one base off. The library was produced with RT-PCR. The sequencer listed for this sample is Illumina HiSeq 2500. The public reads were reprocessed in TCRdb via fastp at Q25 and MiXCR, keeping in-frame beta chains. Each entry is one CDR3 protein sequence, shown with its most common DNA and genes. Recorded for this sample are hundreds of thousands of distinct CDR3 sequences; 25% of them occurred a single time. Approximately 2% of the sample is in the top ten clones. This record comes from a study of response to subunit inactivated influenza vaccine (dated by TCRdb to between 2018 and 2020). Study-wide context: The study used deep quantitative T cell receptor repertoire profiling to track responses to a trivalent subunit inactivated influenza vaccine.

Paper-wide results and their limitations: The authors proposed that each seasonal influenza vaccination may bring in only a limited number of new T cells.

This clonotype originated in a man in his forties or fifties who received an inactivated influenza vaccine. Donor details come from another sample of the same person, matched by shared clones. The source was CD4+ T cells sorted from PBMCs, collected about 5 days after vaccination.

The CDR3 protein: CASSYEMSSYNSPLHF. The DNA is TGTGCCAGCAGTTACGAGATGAGCTCCTATAATTCACCCCTCCACTTT. Recombination linked TRBV6-5 to TRBJ1-6; no D segment can be confidently identified. Trimming takes 2 bases from V and 0 bases from J, and the germline ends sit 8 bases apart. There are 16 amino acids in the CDR3, from cysteine to phenylalanine inclusive. The read is trimmed to its CDR3 DNA, 48 bases read in frame from base 1. For CDR1 and CDR2, the germline V gene lists MNHEY and SVGAGI.